The subject of this entry is one T cell receptor (beta chain). The data originate from a study of CD8+CD57+ T cells in acquired aplastic anemia. CD8+CD57+ cell expansion, shown by flow cytometry, had occurred in the patients selected for sequencing. The diagnosis in all patients was severe acquired aplastic anemia. Genomic DNA was employed as the template in profiling TCR beta VDJ and CDR3. Each CDR3 protein is one row after TCRdb ran MiXCR on the reads. The table includes around 210,000 distinct CDR3 sequences, 60% to 80% detected once. CDR3 length: 16 amino acids. Trimming cost V 3 bases and J 6 bases; bases outside gene matches: 13. The germline CDR1 and CDR2 sequences are SNHLY and FYNNEI.

Material for sequencing was sorted CD4+, CD8+, or CD8+CD57+ T cells (not recorded which) from PBMCs. The TCR sequence derives from a human donor with aplastic anemia. The rearrangement uses TRBV2 and TRBJ2-7; 8 positions agree with TRBD1. CDR3: CASSEFGQGRGLEQYF. The CDR3, as DNA: TGTGCCAGCAGTGAGTTTGGACAGGGTAGGGGCCTCGAGCAGTACTTC.